The 3 T cell receptor beta chains reported below all come from one sample, sequenced in a study of T cells in Graves' hyperthyroidism and ophthalmopathy. Researchers amplified the TCR beta CDR3 regions from RNA transcripts. The study used the HTBI primer set for a first-round RT-PCR of the TCR CDR3. One entry per CDR3 protein, called by TCRdb with MiXCR from the multiplex PCR reads. The sample holds hundreds of thousands of distinct CDR3 sequences; about 19% are singletons and the top ten take 16%. Input material: blood. The origin of the receptors is a woman aged 50 to 60 with Graves' hyperthyroidism that later progressed to Graves' ophthalmopathy.

This clonotype was found many times. The chain joins TRBV6-1 to TRBJ1-1; D is ambiguous. Germline assignment: CDR1 MNHNS and CDR2 SASEGT. This CDR3 is built from 13 residues. Trimming took off 4 bases at V and 1 base at J, with 7 bases between the two ends. The CDR3 bases are TGTGCCAGCAGTGCCTCGGGGAACACTGAAGCTTTCTTT. This codes for CASSASGNTEAFF.

Many counts were recorded for this clonotype. The chain is built from TRBV5-1 and TRBJ1-1, with no clear D. Per germline, CDR1 SGHRS and CDR2 YFSETQ. The V and J ends lost 2 bases and 1 base respectively, with 12 bases between them. CDR3 length: 15 amino acids. The chain's CDR3 is CASSFRVSRNTEAFF. CDR3 DNA: TGCGCCAGCAGCTTTCGGGTATCGAGGAACACTGAAGCTTTCTTT.

This clonotype was counted many times. V is TRBV20-1 and J is TRBJ2-5, with D perhaps TRBD2 (6 bases). In germline, CDR1 is DFQATT, CDR2 SNEGSKA (reference sequence). Trimming left V 7 bases short and J 3 bases short, with 15 bases between. The CDR3 spans 13 residues. The CDR3 DNA reads TGCAGTGGTTACGGAGGAGGGAAAGAGACCCAGTACTTC. Translation gives CSGYGGGKETQYF.